These 15 T cell receptor beta chains share one sample of origin, sequenced in a study of T-cell reconstitution after alpha-beta-depleted transplantation in children. For TCRbeta, the library was prepared with unique molecular identifiers. TCRdb fed the PCR reads into MiXCR, producing one record per CDR3 protein. This sample has 200,000 to 300,000 distinct CDR3 sequences; around 12% occur once, and the top ten carry approximately 2.9%. The specimen comprised PBMCs from the stem cell graft donor, sampled from the stem cell graft. The receptor set was obtained from a human donor who donated a stem cell graft to a child with acute lymphoblastic leukemia.

This clonotype was seen repeatedly, ten times or more. The CDR3 loop reads CATSRDLTSDTQYF. CDR3 sequence (DNA): TGTGCCACCAGCAGAGATCTTACGTCAGATACGCAGTATTTT. J is TRBJ2-3 and V is TRBV15; D unclear. Trimming took off 0 bases at V and 4 bases at J, with 8 bases between the two ends. CDR3 length equals 14 residues. From germline, CDR1 is LNHNV and CDR2 YYDKDF (reference sequence). The full variable domain, in which reference TRBV15 and TRBJ2-3 provide the parts outside the CDR3, is DAMVIQNPRYQVTQFGKPVTLSCSQTLNHNVMYWYQQKSSQAPKLLFHYYDKDFNNEADTPDNFQSRRPNTSFCFLDIRSPGLGDTAMYLCATSRDLTSDTQYFGPGTRLTVL.

In its sample, this clonotype was seen a few times. The chain employs TRBV20-1 and TRBJ2-1; 9 nucleotides line up with TRBD2. J gave up 3 bases and V 1 base, and 16 bases lay outside the gene matches. The germline V gene has CDR1 DFQATT and CDR2 SNEGSKA (reference sequence). CDR3 size: 19 residues. The CDR3 protein is CSARGGGRADFQLYNEQFF. CDR3 DNA sequence: TGCAGTGCTAGAGGGGGCGGGAGGGCCGACTTCCAGCTCTACAATGAGCAGTTCTTC.

This clonotype was detected many times. V is TRBV5-1 and J is TRBJ2-2, with D possibly being TRBD1 (6 bases). Germline CDR1 is SGHRS and CDR2 is YFSETQ. The CDR3 totals 11 residues. Trimming removed 10 bases from V and 9 bases from J, with 13 bases in between. The CDR3 is CASIRGRELFF. CDR3 coding DNA: TGCGCCTCAATCAGGGGCCGGGAGCTGTTTTTT.

This clonotype was recorded at least ten times. The J gene is TRBJ1-2, the V gene TRBV29-1; a possible D gene is TRBD1 (6 bases). V was shortened by 5 bases and J by 8 bases, with 12 bases between the two germline ends. Germline V gene data show CDR1 as SQVTM and CDR2 as ANQGSEA. The CDR3 has 11 amino acids. The CDR3 loop reads CSVITGKGYTF. CDR3 coding DNA: TGCAGCGTTATTACAGGGAAAGGCTACACCTTC. The full variable domain, with the rest looked up from reference TRBV29-1 and TRBJ1-2, is SAVISQKPSRDICQRGTSLTIQCQVDSQVTMMFWYRQQPGQSLTLIATANQGSEATYESGFVIDKFPISRPNLTFSTLTVSNMSPEDSSIYLCSVITGKGYTFGSGTRLTVV.

This clonotype has a handful of counts. V gene TRBV20-1 combines with J gene TRBJ2-3, with 10 bases that match TRBD2. The germline V gene has CDR1 DFQATT and CDR2 SNEGSKA (reference sequence). The CDR3 contains 18 residues. Trimming took 0 bases from V and 4 from J; bases not matched to a gene: 13. CDR3 sequence: CSARDPGLAVLQADTQYF. CDR3 DNA: TGCAGTGCTAGAGATCCCGGACTAGCGGTACTCCAGGCAGATACGCAGTATTTT.

Note on this clonotype: Just one base apart from a much larger clone, this may be a read error. This chain links TRBV5-1 with TRBJ2-3, with TRBD2 matching over 10 bases. CDR3 length: 15 residues. CDR1 is SGHRS and CDR2 is YFSETQ in the germline V gene. CDR3 sequence: CASRGLAGAGDTHYF. Here the CDR3 DNA reads TGCGCCAGCAGAGGGCTAGCGGGAGCCGGAGATACGCACTATTTT.

The rearrangement joins TRBV20-1 to TRBJ1-5; the D gene is possibly TRBD1 (5 bases). V lost 0 bases and J lost 2, with 14 bases in between. This CDR3 has 16 residues. Germline loops: CDR1 DFQATT, CDR2 SNEGSKA (reference sequence). The CDR3 here is CSARDGALGRNQPQHF. The CDR3 DNA is TGCAGTGCTAGAGATGGGGCTCTTGGGCGCAATCAGCCCCAGCATTTT.

This clonotype appeared many times. The J gene is TRBJ2-1, the V gene TRBV4-3; D uncertain. Germline CDR1 reads LGHNA; CDR2 reads YSLEER. V dropped 0 bases and J dropped 6 bases, with 12 bases sitting between them. The CDR3 is made up of 15 amino acids. The CDR3 coding sequence is TGCGCCAGCAGCCAAGATCTGAACCCCTCCAATGAGCAGTTCTTC. Translating gives CASSQDLNPSNEQFF.

The chain couples TRBV18 to TRBJ2-1; the D is unclear. This CDR3 contains 12 residues. V lost 1 base and J lost 9, with 7 bases in between. Germline CDR1 is KGHSH and CDR2 is LQKENI. The CDR3 is CASSPLVGEQFF. As DNA, the CDR3 is TGTGCCAGCTCACCACTAGTAGGTGAGCAGTTCTTC.

This clonotype was recorded at least ten times. The CDR3 is CASSKGRILYNEQFF. CDR3 in DNA: TGTGCCAGTAGTAAGGGACGGATACTCTACAATGAGCAGTTCTTC. The V call is TRBV19, the J call TRBJ2-1, with D tentatively TRBD1 or TRBD2 (5 bases each). CDR1 LNHDA and CDR2 SQIVND come from the germline V gene (reference sequence). V dropped 4 bases and J dropped 3 bases, with 13 bases sitting between them. The CDR3 contains 15 residues.

In this sample, this clonotype turned up many times. V gene TRBV10-3 combines with J gene TRBJ1-2, with TRBD1 as a possible D gene (5 bases). This CDR3 contains 13 residues. V was clipped by 7 bases and J by 8 bases, with 17 bases between them. Germline V gene lookup returns CDR1 ENHRY and CDR2 SYGVKD. Written as DNA, the CDR3 is TGTGCCATCAACTCGGGACGGGAACTGGGCTACACCTTC. Translated: CAINSGRELGYTF.

At least ten counts were recorded for this clonotype. The V and J genes are TRBV7-9 and TRBJ1-3, with D perhaps matching TRBD1 (6 bases). The germline V gene has CDR1 SEHNR and CDR2 FQNEAQ (reference sequence). Trimming left V 5 bases short and J 2 bases short, with 10 bases between. The length of the CDR3 is 14 residues. CDR3 in amino acids: CASSNAGAGNTIYF. CDR3 DNA: TGTGCCAGCAGCAACGCAGGGGCTGGAAACACCATATATTTT.

This clonotype was recorded at least ten times. The chain combines TRBV6-2 or TRBV6-3 with TRBJ1-5; D gene unclear. V was shortened by 4 bases and J by 2 bases, with 6 bases between the two germline ends. Germline loops: CDR1 MNHEY, CDR2 SVGEGT. This CDR3 is built from 13 residues. CDR3 DNA sequence: TGTGCCAGCAGTTGGAGGGGCAATCAGCCCCAGCATTTT. Translated, it gives CASSWRGNQPQHF.

The rearrangement joins TRBV27 to TRBJ2-5, with TRBD2 matching over 8 bases. V trimming: 6 bases; J trimming: 5 bases; junction bases outside the gene matches: 5. The CDR3 runs to 13 residues. CDR1 MNHEY and CDR2 SMNVEV come from the germline V gene (reference sequence). CDR3 region: CASSPGGVETQYF. CDR3 in DNA: TGTGCCAGCAGCCCCGGGGGGGTTGAGACCCAGTACTTC.

At least ten counts were recorded for this clonotype. The V gene is TRBV5-1, the J gene TRBJ2-5; D gene ambiguous. There are 13 residues in the CDR3. Trimming took 4 bases from V and 2 from J, leaving 9 bases between them. CDR1 SGHRS and CDR2 YFSETQ come from the germline V gene. CDR3 sequence (DNA): TGCGCCAGCAGCCCCGCCGGACAAGAGACCCAGTACTTC. As protein: CASSPAGQETQYF.